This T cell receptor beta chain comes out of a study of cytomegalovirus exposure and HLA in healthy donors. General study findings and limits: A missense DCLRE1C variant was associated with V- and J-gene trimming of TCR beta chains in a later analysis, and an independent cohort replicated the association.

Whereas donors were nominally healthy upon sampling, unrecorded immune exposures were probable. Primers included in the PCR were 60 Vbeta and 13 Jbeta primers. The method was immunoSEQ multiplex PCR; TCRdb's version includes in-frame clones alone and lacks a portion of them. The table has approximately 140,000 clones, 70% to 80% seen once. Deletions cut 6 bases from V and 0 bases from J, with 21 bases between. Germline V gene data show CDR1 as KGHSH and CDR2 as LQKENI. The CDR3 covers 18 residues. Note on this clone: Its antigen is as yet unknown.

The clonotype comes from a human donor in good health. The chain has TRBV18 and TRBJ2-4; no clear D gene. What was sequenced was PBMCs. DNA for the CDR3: TGTGCCAGCTCCACTGGCGTCGCTCGGGTTCTAGCCAAAAACATTCAGTACTTC. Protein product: CASSTGVARVLAKNIQYF.